Each of the 25 T cell receptor beta chains below was sequenced from the same sample in a study of technical replicates of blood from a few donors. Profiling relied on immunoSEQ multiplex PCR, and the TCRdb table lists in-frame clones only, not all of them. The sample holds 55,000 to 60,000 clones, just over 90% seen once. The sequencing input was PBMCs. Receptors were obtained from a human donor in good health. Some clones in this sample may be carry-over from other donors' samples.

A single count supports this clone. V and J are TRBV6-6 and TRBJ1-1; 8 bases fit TRBD1. Germline trimming cut 4 bases from V and 5 bases from J; bases unmatched to any gene: 9. Germline V gives CDR1 MNHNY, CDR2 SVGAGI (reference sequence). CDR3 length equals 15 residues. CDR3 residues: CASSFLQGGRTEAFF. The CDR3 nucleotides are TGTGCCAGCAGTTTTTTACAGGGGGGACGGACTGAAGCTTTCTTT.

This clone was seen a few times. The J gene is TRBJ2-7, the V gene TRBV7-8; D is uncertain. Germline assignment: CDR1 SGHVS and CDR2 FQNEAQ. The CDR3 extends over 16 amino acids. Trimming stripped 0 bases from V and 6 bases from J, with 18 bases between. The CDR3 sequence: CASSLARRLSRGEQYF. In DNA, the CDR3 is TGTGCCAGCAGCTTAGCTAGACGGCTGTCCCGCGGCGAGCAGTACTTC.

This clone was found once. The chain is built from TRBV5-1 and TRBJ2-2; weak D call: TRBD1 (6 bases). The length of the CDR3 is 15 residues. Germline V gives CDR1 SGHRS, CDR2 YFSETQ. Trimming shortened V by 4 bases and J by 6 bases, and 16 bases separated the two germline ends. The CDR3 sequence is CASSPITGMAGELFF. CDR3 coding DNA: TGCGCCAGCAGCCCCATTACAGGGATGGCCGGGGAGCTGTTTTTT.

The gene calls are TRBV10-3 and TRBJ2-7, with D possibly matching TRBD1 (6 bases). Germline V gene data show CDR1 as ENHRY and CDR2 as SYGVKD. V dropped 0 bases and J dropped 0 bases, with 9 bases sitting between them. The CDR3 loop spans 15 amino acids. This CDR3 is CAISESRGSSYEQYF. CDR3 DNA: TGTGCCATCAGTGAGTCGAGGGGGAGCTCCTACGAGCAGTACTTC.

The rearrangement uses TRBV6-1 and TRBJ1-6, with unresolved D. This CDR3 has 14 residues. The V gene lost 3 bases and the J gene lost 8 bases, with 11 bases spanning the gap. Germline V gene lookup returns CDR1 MNHNS and CDR2 SASEGT. The DNA of the CDR3 is TGTGCCAGCAGTGAGGCGGGCGGGGATTCACCCCTCCACTTT. This translates into CASSEAGGDSPLHF.

The CDR3 protein is CASSFSRTGTANTGELFF. The CDR3 DNA reads TGTGCCAGCAGCTTTTCCAGGACCGGGACAGCGAACACCGGGGAGCTGTTTTTT. The genes are TRBV11-3 and TRBJ2-2; 7 bases fit TRBD1. Per germline, CDR1 SGHNT and CDR2 YENEEA. The junction had 10 bases not matched to a gene; V was cut back by 3 bases and J by 0 bases. The CDR3 loop spans 18 amino acids.

The chain has TRBV6-6 and TRBJ2-5, with D possibly TRBD2 on 6 matching bases. This CDR3 is built from 16 residues. The V gene lost 6 bases and the J gene lost 3 bases, with 20 bases spanning the gap. Germline CDR1 MNHNY, CDR2 SVGAGI (reference sequence). CDR3: CASRPQGSRREETQYF. The CDR3 DNA reads TGTGCCAGCAGACCCCAAGGAAGCCGGAGGGAAGAGACCCAGTACTTC.

V usage is TRBV27 and J usage is TRBJ2-7, with D maybe TRBD1 (5 bases). CDR1 and CDR2 from the germline V gene are MNHEY and SMNVEV (reference sequence). Trimming took off 6 bases at V and 1 base at J, with 16 bases between the two ends. The CDR3 loop spans 15 amino acids. Here the CDR3 reads CASRFLIGVSYEQYF. The CDR3 DNA reads TGTGCCAGCAGGTTTTTGATAGGGGTGTCCTACGAGCAGTACTTC.

The rearrangement uses TRBV7-3 and TRBJ2-5; 7 bases map to TRBD2. Germline CDR1 and CDR2: SGHTA and FQGTGA. Trimming at V came to 3 bases and at J to 4 bases, leaving 5 bases not matched to a gene. The CDR3 is 14 amino acids. The CDR3 DNA follows: TGTGCCAGCAGCTTTTCGGGAGGCGTAGAGACCCAGTACTTC. It is translated as CASSFSGGVETQYF. Combining the CDR3 with reference TRBV7-3 and TRBJ2-5 gives the whole variable domain GAGVSQTPSNKVTEKGKYVELRCDPISGHTALYWYRQSLGQGPEFLIYFQGTGAADDSGLPNDRFFAVRPEGSVSTLKIQRTERGDSAVYLCASSFSGGVETQYFGPGTRLLVL.

V usage is TRBV27 and J usage is TRBJ1-2; D unclear. This CDR3 is built from 14 residues. Trimming shortened V by 10 bases and J by 6 bases, and 21 bases separated the two germline ends. Germline loops: CDR1 MNHEY, CDR2 SMNVEV (reference sequence). CDR3 region: CATKTTTWVDGYTF. The CDR3 DNA is TGTGCCACAAAGACGACTACCTGGGTCGATGGCTACACCTTC.

The genes are TRBV7-2 and TRBJ2-1, with D possibly being TRBD2 (5 bases). Germline CDR1 and CDR2: SGHTA and FQGNSA. This CDR3 spans 18 amino acids. V was shortened by 6 bases and J by 7 bases, with 28 bases between the two germline ends. For the CDR3, the DNA is TGTGCCAGCAGTCTTAGGGTGCTCCGCGGAGCGGTTCCAAATGAGCAGTTCTTC. Translating it yields CASSLRVLRGAVPNEQFF. The whole variable domain, filled in from reference TRBV7-2 and TRBJ2-1, reads GAGVSQSPSNKVTEKGKDVELRCDPISGHTALYWYRQSLGQGLEFLIYFQGNSAPDKSGLPSDRFSAERTGGSVSTLTIQRTQQEDSAVYLCASSLRVLRGAVPNEQFFGPGTRLTVL.

The rearrangement joins TRBV9 to TRBJ1-2, with 9 bases lining up with TRBD1. Germline V gives CDR1 SGDLS, CDR2 YYNGEE. There are 15 residues in the CDR3. Germline trimming cut 4 bases from V and 3 bases from J; bases unmatched to any gene: 7. The CDR3 nucleotides are TGTGCCAGCAGCCCCCTGACAGGGGGGTACTATGGCTACACCTTC. Protein sequence: CASSPLTGGYYGYTF.

V usage is TRBV6-1 and J usage is TRBJ2-1; D not certain. Germline lookup yields CDR1 MNHNS and CDR2 SASEGT. Trimming shortened V by 0 bases and J by 5 bases, and 14 bases separated the two germline ends. The CDR3 sequence is 16 residues long. CDR3 sequence reads: CASSEAFSTVNNEQFF. The DNA of the CDR3 is TGTGCCAGCAGTGAAGCTTTTTCAACTGTAAACAATGAGCAGTTCTTC.

V usage is TRBV4-3 and J usage is TRBJ1-5; 7 bases align to TRBD1. Trimming removed 4 bases from V and 6 bases from J; junction bases left unmatched: 27. The CDR3 consists of 21 residues. CDR1 and CDR2 from the germline V gene are LGHNA and YSLEER. CDR3 nucleotides: TGCGCCAGCAGCCGGAACCCCGTCAGGGCAGGGGGTGGTAAGGGAAGTCAGCCCCAGCATTTT. Translating it yields CASSRNPVRAGGGKGSQPQHF.

The rearrangement joins TRBV27 to TRBJ2-5; TRBD1 is a possible D gene (5 bases). V was pared by 4 bases and J by 3 bases, with 15 bases between. The germline gives CDR1 MNHEY, CDR2 SMNVEV (reference sequence). This CDR3 is built from 15 residues. CDR3 nucleotide sequence: TGTGCCAGCAGTTCCCCCGCAGGGCTGGAAGAGACCCAGTACTTC. This sequence encodes CASSSPAGLEETQYF.

J is TRBJ2-3 and V is TRBV7-9; 8 positions match TRBD1. CDR3 length: 15 amino acids. Germline lookup yields CDR1 SEHNR and CDR2 FQNEAQ (reference sequence). Losses at the gene ends were 4 bases for V and 4 bases for J; bases not matched to a gene: 7. Written as DNA, the CDR3 is TGTGCCAGCAGCTCTCAGGGGGCTGGCTCAGATACGCAGTATTTT. It codes for CASSSQGAGSDTQYF.

V gene TRBV2 combines with J gene TRBJ2-3; a weak D match, TRBD2 (6 bases). The CDR3 sequence is 16 residues long. V gave up 2 bases and J gave up 1 base, with 13 bases separating them. Germline-derived CDR1 and CDR2 are SNHLY and FYNNEI. CDR3 region: CASSEPSSGGTDTQYF. DNA for the CDR3: TGTGCCAGCAGTGAACCCTCCTCGGGAGGCACAGATACGCAGTATTTT.

This clone was detected only once. The V call is TRBV7-2, the J call TRBJ1-1; D possibly corresponds to TRBD1 (5 bases). This CDR3 is 16 amino acids long. The germline V and J ends were trimmed by 2 bases and 1 base, with 14 bases remaining between them. The germline V gene encodes CDR1 SGHTA and CDR2 FQGNSA. The DNA for the CDR3 is TGTGCCAGCAGCTTATTTTCTTCCAGGGCGAACACTGAAGCTTTCTTT. Translation gives CASSLFSSRANTEAFF.

The V gene is TRBV7-9, the J gene TRBJ2-5; 8 bases fit TRBD2. Germline V lookup: CDR1 SEHNR, CDR2 FQNEAQ (reference sequence). V lost 0 bases, J lost 2 bases, and 5 bases stayed unmatched. The CDR3 extends over 16 amino acids. The CDR3 sequence: CASSLAVLAGQETQYF. DNA for the CDR3: TGTGCCAGCAGCTTAGCGGTCCTAGCGGGTCAAGAGACCCAGTACTTC.

The chain links TRBV7-8 to TRBJ1-5; D gene ambiguous. From germline, CDR1 is SGHVS and CDR2 FQNEAQ. V shed 5 bases and J shed 7 bases, with 9 bases lying between them. This CDR3 has 12 amino acids. The CDR3 loop reads CASSPSGQPQHF. For the CDR3, the DNA is TGTGCCAGCAGCCCAAGTGGCCAGCCCCAGCATTTT.

The V call is TRBV6-5, the J call TRBJ2-7, with D maybe TRBD2 (5 bases). Germline V gives CDR1 MNHEY, CDR2 SVGAGI. Trimming shortened V by 5 bases and J by 5 bases, and 10 bases separated the two germline ends. CDR3 length: 12 residues. This CDR3 is CASSQTGNEQYF. CDR3 nucleotides: TGTGCCAGCAGTCAAACGGGGAACGAGCAGTACTTC.

V is TRBV6-6 and J is TRBJ1-2, with a tentative D call TRBD1 (6 bases). Germline assignment: CDR1 MNHNY and CDR2 SVGAGI (reference sequence). Trimming pared 0 bases from V and 8 bases from J, leaving 16 bases between. The CDR3 consists of 15 residues. DNA of the CDR3: TGTGCCAGCAGTTACTCGGAACAGGGAGCCGGAGGCTACACCTTC. This codes for CASSYSEQGAGGYTF.

This sequence joins TRBV4-2 and TRBJ2-7; tentatively, D is TRBD1 (6 bases). Germline CDR1 LGHNA, CDR2 YNFKEQ. V gave up 1 base and J gave up 3 bases, with 10 bases separating them. CDR3 size: 14 residues. The DNA of the CDR3 is TGTGCCAGCAGCCAAGTGGGGGCCTACTACGAGCAGTACTTC. Translation: CASSQVGAYYEQYF.

The chain combines TRBV15 with TRBJ1-5, with a possible D match to TRBD1 (5 bases). Per the germline V gene, CDR1 is LNHNV and CDR2 is YYDKDF (reference sequence). Trimming cost V 5 bases and J 7 bases, with 18 bases left between them. CDR3 length: 15 residues. The CDR3 region is CATSRRAGGSQPQHF. Written as DNA, the CDR3 is TGTGCCACCAGCCGAAGAGCGGGGGGATCCCAGCCCCAGCATTTT.

Note on this clone: A read error is possible here, since a much larger clone lies one base away. The chain uses TRBV4-3 and TRBJ2-5; weak D call: TRBD2 (5 bases). Germline-derived CDR1 and CDR2 are LGHNA and YSLEER. The CDR3 length is 15 residues. The V gene lost 2 bases and the J gene lost 1 base, with 11 bases spanning the gap. DNA for the CDR3: TGCGCCAGCAGCCAAAAACGGGGTGGCCAAGAGACCCAGTACTTC. This codes for CASSQKRGGQETQYF.